These 27 T cell receptor beta chains came from one sample sequenced in a study of T cell changes during pregnancy in multiple sclerosis. This table comes from immunoSEQ multiplex PCR, and its TCRdb copy is limited to in-frame clones, with some not included. The table has about 77,000 clones, roughly 91% seen once. The material sequenced was peripheral blood, taken after pregnancy. All receptors derive from a female donor in good health, enrolled as a control in a pregnancy study.

The chain uses TRBV2 and TRBJ1-1; TRBD1 agrees at 9 bases. The length of the CDR3 is 15 residues. Trimming removed 2 bases from V and 4 bases from J; junction bases left unmatched: 5. The germline V gene has CDR1 SNHLY and CDR2 FYNNEI. The CDR3 spells CASSEYGTGRTEAFF. The CDR3 bases are TGTGCCAGCAGTGAATACGGGACAGGGCGCACTGAAGCTTTCTTT.

The rearrangement joins TRBV9 to TRBJ2-7, with D perhaps TRBD2 (5 bases). Germline V lookup: CDR1 SGDLS, CDR2 YYNGEE. V was shortened by 2 bases and J by 1 base, with 10 bases between the two germline ends. The CDR3 is made up of 14 amino acids. The CDR3: CASSVGERSYEQYF. The CDR3 DNA sequence: TGTGCCAGCAGCGTCGGGGAGAGATCCTACGAGCAGTACTTC.

V and J are TRBV10-3 and TRBJ2-7, with D perhaps TRBD2 (7 bases). From germline, CDR1 is ENHRY and CDR2 SYGVKD. V was shortened by 10 bases and J by 0 bases, with 19 bases between the two germline ends. The CDR3 is made up of 15 amino acids. CDR3 bases: TGTGCCAAGTTTCGGCCGGGGGGCCCCTCCTACGAGCAGTACTTC. As protein: CAKFRPGGPSYEQYF.

The chain combines TRBV5-1 with TRBJ2-5; D unresolved. The CDR3 extends over 12 amino acids. Germline loops: CDR1 SGHRS, CDR2 YFSETQ. The germline V and J ends were trimmed by 2 bases and 1 base, with 3 bases remaining between them. CDR3 residues: CASSLLQETQYF. The CDR3 coding sequence is TGCGCCAGCAGCTTACTCCAAGAGACCCAGTACTTC.

The gene calls are TRBV6-5 and TRBJ2-3, with D maybe TRBD2 (5 bases). CDR1 is MNHEY, CDR2 SVGAGI, per germline. This CDR3 is 14 amino acids long. Trimming removed 0 bases at V and 5 bases at J, with 9 bases between. The CDR3 is CASSYSLVRDTQYF. The CDR3, as DNA: TGTGCCAGCAGTTACTCACTAGTGCGAGATACGCAGTATTTT.

The rearrangement links TRBV7-9 to TRBJ2-7, with D possibly being TRBD2 (5 bases). V lost 7 bases, J lost 5 bases, and 21 bases lay in between. This CDR3 region has 15 residues. Germline CDR1 SEHNR, CDR2 FQNEAQ (reference sequence). This CDR3 reads CASKIRGLSSDEQYF. CDR3 DNA: TGTGCCAGCAAGATCAGAGGGTTGTCATCGGACGAGCAGTACTTC.

In nucleotides, the CDR3 is TGCAGCGTTTTAAGTCGGGGACTAGCGGGACAAAATGAGCAGTTCTTC. It is translated as CSVLSRGLAGQNEQFF. V and J are TRBV29-1 and TRBJ2-1; 13 nucleotides agree with TRBD2. CDR3 length: 16 residues. Trimming removed 5 bases from V and 7 bases from J; junction bases left unmatched: 11. Germline lookup yields CDR1 SQVTM and CDR2 ANQGSEA.

This rearrangement joins TRBV28 to TRBJ2-5; 9 nucleotides agree with TRBD2. The CDR3 is 17 amino acids. V lost 2 bases and J lost 3; bases outside the gene matches: 10. Germline CDR1 MDHEN, CDR2 SYDVKM. The CDR3 protein is CASSLPPHSGGEETQYF. The CDR3 nucleotides read TGTGCCAGCAGTTTACCCCCACATAGCGGGGGAGAAGAGACCCAGTACTTC.

V gene TRBV5-6 combines with J gene TRBJ1-1; no reliable D call. Trimming removed 4 bases at V and 0 bases at J, with 13 bases between. The CDR3 runs 15 residues. Germline CDR1 is SGHDT and CDR2 is YYEEEE. The CDR3 is CASSPLPSMNTEAFF. The CDR3 DNA reads TGTGCCAGCAGCCCTCTCCCGTCTATGAACACTGAAGCTTTCTTT.

The gene calls are TRBV5-1 and TRBJ2-1; the D gene is possibly TRBD2 (7 bases). The CDR3 covers 16 residues. Deletions cut 4 bases from V and 6 bases from J, with 20 bases between. In germline, CDR1 is SGHRS, CDR2 YFSETQ. This chain's CDR3 is CASSPDGGRGSNEQFF. The CDR3 nucleotides read TGCGCCAGCAGCCCCGACGGGGGGCGAGGGAGCAATGAGCAGTTCTTC.

The gene calls are TRBV7-2 and TRBJ1-2, with 10 bases lining up with TRBD1. Germline trimming cut 5 bases from V and 8 bases from J; bases unmatched to any gene: 8. The CDR3 consists of 14 residues. Germline V gene lookup returns CDR1 SGHTA and CDR2 FQGNSA. CDR3 in amino acids: CASSRQGANWGYTF. CDR3 sequence (DNA): TGTGCCAGCAGCCGACAGGGGGCTAATTGGGGCTACACCTTC.

The J gene is TRBJ2-3, the V gene TRBV30; TRBD2 matches at 10 bases. The CDR3 sequence is 16 residues long. The J segment lost 0 bases and the V segment lost 4 bases, leaving 7 bases of the junction unmatched. Germline loops: CDR1 GTSNPN, CDR2 SVGIG (reference sequence). The CDR3 coding sequence is TGTGCCTGGATGGGGAGCGGGAGGGGCAGCACAGATACGCAGTATTTT. Its protein is CAWMGSGRGSTDTQYF.

The chain recombines TRBV7-2 with TRBJ2-3; a possible D gene is TRBD1 (5 bases). This CDR3 region has 15 residues. The ends were cut back, 2 bases at V and 6 bases at J, with 15 bases in the middle. Germline loops: CDR1 SGHTA, CDR2 FQGNSA. For the CDR3, the DNA is TGTGCCAGCAGCTTAAGGGGCGGTGGTACGGATACGCAGTATTTT. It is translated as CASSLRGGGTDTQYF. Based on the CDR3 plus reference TRBV7-2 and TRBJ2-3, the full variable domain is GAGVSQSPSNKVTEKGKDVELRCDPISGHTALYWYRQSLGQGLEFLIYFQGNSAPDKSGLPSDRFSAERTGGSVSTLTIQRTQQEDSAVYLCASSLRGGGTDTQYFGPGTRLTVL.

J is TRBJ2-7 and V is TRBV5-4; D may be TRBD2 (6 bases). The CDR3 loop spans 13 amino acids. CDR1 is SGHNT, CDR2 YYREEE, per germline (reference sequence). Trimming removed 0 bases at V and 11 bases at J, with 15 bases between. In nucleotides, the CDR3 is TGTGCCAGCAGCTTGGAGCGGTCAGGCGGGGAGTACTTC. As protein: CASSLERSGGEYF. Variable domain in full (rest from reference TRBV5-4 and TRBJ2-7): ETGVTQSPTHLIKTRGQQVTLRCSSQSGHNTVSWYQQALGQGPQFIFQYYREEENGRGNFPPRFSGLQFPNYSSELNVNALELDDSALYLCASSLERSGGEYFGPGTRLTVT.

The chain couples TRBV18 to TRBJ2-3, with D possibly being TRBD2 (6 bases). Per the germline V gene, CDR1 is KGHSH and CDR2 is LQKENI. The CDR3 contains 16 residues. Trimming took off 1 base at V and 3 bases at J, with 14 bases between the two ends. CDR3 bases: TGTGCCAGCTCACCACGGGGAGGAGGGTGGACAGATACGCAGTATTTT. Its translation: CASSPRGGGWTDTQYF.

The V gene is TRBV19, the J gene TRBJ2-7, with 8 bases aligning to TRBD2. Germline CDR1 LNHDA, CDR2 SQIVND (reference sequence). V lost 6 bases to trimming and J lost 3 bases; unmatched junction nucleotides: 7. There are 14 residues in the CDR3. CDR3 nucleotide sequence: TGTGCCAGTAGCAACTTCGGGGGGGACTACGAGCAGTACTTC. Translated, it gives CASSNFGGDYEQYF.

The chain links TRBV4-2 to TRBJ2-7; 8 bases match TRBD1. V was pared by 4 bases and J by 7 bases, with 12 bases of the junction left unmatched. Germline V lookup: CDR1 LGHNA, CDR2 YNFKEQ. The CDR3 is made up of 15 amino acids. The CDR3 loop is CASSPGQGGPEEQYF. CDR3 DNA sequence: TGTGCCAGCAGCCCCGGACAGGGAGGTCCGGAAGAGCAGTACTTC.

The chain links TRBV5-5 to TRBJ1-1; 7 nucleotides line up with TRBD1. The V gene's germline CDR1 is SGHKS and CDR2 YYEKEE (reference sequence). After removal of 4 bases from V and 0 bases from J, the junction contained 9 bases not matched to a gene. CDR3 length: 16 amino acids. As DNA, the CDR3 is TGTGCCAGCAGCGGACTACAGGGGAGTATGAACACTGAAGCTTTCTTT. It encodes CASSGLQGSMNTEAFF.

The CDR3 loop is CASSDAPGQRETQYF. CDR3 nucleotides: TGTGCCAGCAGCGATGCGCCGGGACAACGAGAGACCCAGTACTTC. The chain carries TRBV9 and TRBJ2-5; a possible D gene is TRBD1 (6 bases). The CDR3 length is 15 residues. Germline CDR1 is SGDLS and CDR2 is YYNGEE. Deletions cut 3 bases from V and 4 bases from J, with 16 bases between.

V is TRBV7-2 and J is TRBJ2-3; weak D call: TRBD2 (5 bases). The CDR3 length is 14 residues. V was trimmed by 3 bases and J by 0 bases, leaving 7 bases between them. Germline lookup yields CDR1 SGHTA and CDR2 FQGNSA. CDR3 in amino acids: CASSFSGSTDTQYF. As DNA, the CDR3 is TGTGCCAGCAGCTTCAGCGGCAGCACAGATACGCAGTATTTT.

This chain links TRBV21-1 with TRBJ2-7; the table gives TRBD2 as D, unverified against the DNA. TRBV21-1 is a known pseudogene. The CDR3 spans 13 residues. CDR3 nucleotide sequence: TGTGCCAGCAGCGCGGGACTAGCGGACGAGCAGTACTTC. Protein sequence: CASSAGLADEQYF.

CDR3 in amino acids: CASSYTGTGYEQYF. CDR3 DNA: TGTGCCAGCAGCTACACAGGGACGGGATACGAGCAGTACTTC. The V call is TRBV11-2, the J call TRBJ2-7; D possibly corresponds to TRBD1 (6 bases). The CDR3 consists of 14 residues. The germline V gene encodes CDR1 SGHAT and CDR2 FQNNGV. V was pared by 4 bases and J by 4 bases, with 14 bases between.

The chain employs TRBV7-3 and TRBJ2-2, with D possibly matching TRBD2 (5 bases). Trimming cost V 6 bases and J 2 bases, with 13 bases left between them. CDR3 length equals 15 residues. Germline V gene sequence: CDR1 SGHTA, CDR2 FQGTGA. The CDR3 here is CASSYSRENTGELFF. CDR3 bases: TGTGCCAGCAGTTATAGCCGGGAAAACACCGGGGAGCTGTTTTTT.

The chain employs TRBV15 and TRBJ2-5, with 8 bases lining up with TRBD1. Germline CDR1 LNHNV, CDR2 YYDKDF (reference sequence). This CDR3 contains 15 residues. V shed 0 bases and J 4 bases; nucleotides not matched to a gene: 4. CDR3 in DNA: TGTGCCACCAGCAGAGAGGACAGGGCTCGAGAGACCCAGTACTTC. Its translation: CATSREDRARETQYF. Together with reference TRBV15 and TRBJ2-5, the CDR3 gives the full variable domain: DAMVIQNPRYQVTQFGKPVTLSCSQTLNHNVMYWYQQKSSQAPKLLFHYYDKDFNNEADTPDNFQSRRPNTSFCFLDIRSPGLGDTAMYLCATSREDRARETQYFGPGTRLLVL.

The rearrangement joins TRBV28 to TRBJ2-1; D may be TRBD2 (5 bases). The CDR3 extends over 11 amino acids. CDR1 and CDR2 (germline): MDHEN, SYDVKM. V lost 8 bases to trimming and J lost 15 bases, with 17 bases between them. The CDR3 bases are TGTGCCAGCCAAAGGGAGATACGAGGGTTCTTC. It specifies CASQREIRGFF.

The chain couples TRBV6-5 to TRBJ2-1; a weak D match, TRBD1 (5 bases). Trimming removed 6 bases from V and 4 bases from J, with 13 bases in between. Germline V CDR1 and CDR2: MNHEY, SVGAGI. This CDR3 is 14 amino acids long. The CDR3 reads CASRKGWGYNEQFF. The CDR3 region has the DNA TGTGCCAGCAGAAAGGGGTGGGGTTACAATGAGCAGTTCTTC.

The J gene is TRBJ2-5, the V gene TRBV7-2, with D maybe TRBD2 (6 bases). This CDR3 has 14 amino acids. V lost 5 bases and J lost 5, with 15 bases in between. The V gene's germline CDR1 is SGHTA and CDR2 FQGNSA. In nucleotides, the CDR3 is TGTGCCAGCAGCATCGGTTCTAGCGCCGAGACCCAGTACTTC. This codes for CASSIGSSAETQYF.